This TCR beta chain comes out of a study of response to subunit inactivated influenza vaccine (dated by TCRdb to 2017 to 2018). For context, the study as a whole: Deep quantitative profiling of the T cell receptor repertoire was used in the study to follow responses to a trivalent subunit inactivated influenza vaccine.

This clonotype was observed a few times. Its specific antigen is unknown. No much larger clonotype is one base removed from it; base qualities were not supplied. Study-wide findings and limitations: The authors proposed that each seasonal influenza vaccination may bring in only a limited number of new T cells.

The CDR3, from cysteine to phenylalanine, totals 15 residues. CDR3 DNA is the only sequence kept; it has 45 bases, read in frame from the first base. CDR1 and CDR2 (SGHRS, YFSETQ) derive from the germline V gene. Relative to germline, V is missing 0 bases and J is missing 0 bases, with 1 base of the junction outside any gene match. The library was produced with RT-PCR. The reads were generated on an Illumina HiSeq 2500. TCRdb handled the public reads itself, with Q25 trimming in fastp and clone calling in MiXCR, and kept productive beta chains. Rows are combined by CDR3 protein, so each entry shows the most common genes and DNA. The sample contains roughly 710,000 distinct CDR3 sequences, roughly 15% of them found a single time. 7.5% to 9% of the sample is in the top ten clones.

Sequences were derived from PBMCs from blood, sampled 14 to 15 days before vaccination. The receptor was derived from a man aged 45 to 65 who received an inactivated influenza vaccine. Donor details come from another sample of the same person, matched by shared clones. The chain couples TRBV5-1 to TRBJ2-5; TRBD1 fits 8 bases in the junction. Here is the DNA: TGCGCCAGCAGCTTGGGACAGGGGTACCAAGAGACCCAGTACTTC. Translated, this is CASSLGQGYQETQYF.